What follows are 21 T cell receptor beta chains derived from one specimen sequenced in a study of regulatory T cells in long-lasting Graves disease. Construction of TCR beta libraries relied on iRepertoire HTBI primers and on Arm-PCR targeting CDR3 regions. One entry per CDR3 protein results from TCRdb running MiXCR on the multiplex PCR reads. This table has 650,000 to 850,000 distinct CDR3 sequences, around 30% appearing once. The time point here: persistent/refractory GD, antithyroid drugs over 5 years with positive TRAb. Following extraction of RNA from PBMCs, that RNA was used to make the TCR library. Sample: peripheral blood mononuclear cells (PBMCs), taken when the disease was refractory, from a patient treated with antithyroid drugs. These receptors all come from a female donor with Graves disease.

This clonotype was seen ten or more times. This rearrangement joins TRBV28 to TRBJ1-2, with D possibly being TRBD1 (5 bases). The CDR3 is 13 amino acids. Trimming cost V 6 bases and J 3 bases, with 11 bases left between them. Looked up from germline, CDR1 is MDHEN and CDR2 is SYDVKM. The CDR3 loop reads CASRGRVYYGYTF. CDR3 sequence (DNA): TGTGCCAGCAGGGGCAGGGTCTACTATGGCTACACCTTC.

The chain uses TRBV5-5 and TRBJ1-1, with 8 bases matching TRBD1. There are 16 residues in the CDR3. Looked up from germline, CDR1 is SGHKS and CDR2 is YYEKEE (reference sequence). V was clipped by 2 bases and J by 3 bases; unmatched bases: 9. The DNA of the CDR3 is TGTGCCAGCAGCTTAAATCAGGGGGCCCAGGACACTGAAGCTTTCTTT. As protein: CASSLNQGAQDTEAFF.

This clonotype occurred a few times. The genes are TRBV6-1 and TRBJ2-5; D is possibly TRBD1 (6 bases). V shed 7 bases and J shed 0 bases, with 12 bases lying between them. The CDR3 runs to 14 residues. The germline V gene encodes CDR1 MNHNS and CDR2 SASEGT. This CDR3 is CASTLRGYQETQYF. CDR3 in DNA: TGTGCCAGCACCCTCAGGGGATACCAAGAGACCCAGTACTTC.

This clonotype was seen ten or more times. The chain recombines TRBV7-2 with TRBJ2-7; D possibly uses TRBD1 or TRBD2 (6 bases each). V was cut by 1 base and J by 4 bases, with 14 bases left in between. Germline-derived CDR1 and CDR2 are SGHTA and FQGNSA. This CDR3 has 15 residues. The CDR3 is CASSLGPGAIYEQYF. The CDR3 bases are TGTGCCAGCAGCTTAGGGCCGGGGGCAATTTACGAGCAGTACTTC.

With respect to this clonotype: In this CDR3 the conserved last residue, phenylalanine or tryptophan, is missing, so a read error is likely. The chain links TRBV19 to TRBJ1-2; a weak D match, TRBD1 (5 bases). The V gene lost 9 bases and the J gene lost 0 bases, with 23 bases spanning the gap. Germline V gene sequence: CDR1 LNHDA, CDR2 SQIVND (reference sequence). The CDR3 totals 17 residues. In DNA, the CDR3 is TGTGCCAGCCTCCTCACCAGGGCTGACGGTTCTAACTATGGCTACACCCTC. This translates into CASLLTRADGSNYGYTL.

Note on this clonotype: Given a much more abundant clone one base away, this may be a read error. Lacking the conserved final phenylalanine or tryptophan, this CDR3 likely reflects a read error. The V gene is TRBV6-2 or TRBV6-3, the J gene TRBJ1-1; D remains ambiguous. This CDR3 spans 14 amino acids. Between the trimmed V and J ends, which lost 6 bases and 0 bases, there was a span of 11 bases. CDR1 MNHEY and CDR2 SVGEGT come from the germline V gene. CDR3 bases: TGTGCCAGCAGCGGAACGACGGTGAACACTGAAGCTTTCCTT. Its protein product is CASSGTTVNTEAFL.

This sequence joins TRBV6-2 or TRBV6-3 and TRBJ1-1; no definite D call. Per germline, CDR1 MNHEY and CDR2 SVGEGT. This CDR3 contains 15 residues. Between the trimmed V and J ends, which lost 2 bases and 0 bases, there was a span of 10 bases. The CDR3 DNA reads as TGTGCCAGCAGTTACACCGCCGACATGAACACTGAAGCTTTCTTT. It is translated as CASSYTADMNTEAFF.

This clonotype was counted only a few times. The chain uses TRBV14 and TRBJ2-5, with 9 bases lining up with TRBD2. Germline V gene sequence: CDR1 SGHDN, CDR2 FVKESK. V lost 0 bases and J lost 5; bases outside the gene matches: 4. The CDR3 loop spans 15 amino acids. CDR3 residues: CASSQDLAGQETQYF. The DNA of the CDR3 is TGTGCCAGCAGCCAAGATCTAGCGGGACAGGAGACCCAGTACTTC. Variable domain in full (rest from reference TRBV14 and TRBJ2-5): EAGVTQFPSHSVIEKGQTVTLRCDPISGHDNLYWYRRVMGKEIKFLLHFVKESKQDESGMPNNRFLAERTGGTYSTLKVQPAELEDSGVYFCASSQDLAGQETQYFGPGTRLLVL.

This clonotype was detected a few times. The chain couples TRBV4-1 to TRBJ1-2; D call uncertain. CDR1 MGHRA and CDR2 YSYEKL come from the germline V gene. The length of the CDR3 is 14 residues. Trimming removed 1 base at V and 4 bases at J, with 10 bases between. The CDR3 bases are TGCGCCAGCAGCCAAGTCCGGGGAATCTATGGCTACACCTTC. Translated, it gives CASSQVRGIYGYTF.

This clonotype was seen more than once but under ten times. CDR3: CASSVGLAGLFYEQYF. The CDR3, as DNA: TGTGCCAGCAGCGTCGGACTAGCGGGGCTCTTCTACGAGCAGTACTTC. The chain recombines TRBV7-9 with TRBJ2-7, with 12 positions matching TRBD2. This CDR3 is 16 amino acids long. Germline V CDR1 and CDR2: SEHNR, FQNEAQ (reference sequence). J lost 3 bases, V lost 5 bases, and 8 bases had no gene match.

This rearrangement joins TRBV5-4 to TRBJ1-1; maybe TRBD1 (6 bases). CDR1 is SGHNT, CDR2 YYREEE, per germline (reference sequence). The CDR3 is 15 amino acids. V was shortened by 1 base and J by 3 bases, with 13 bases between the two germline ends. CDR3 sequence: CASSLPPGGHTEAFF. The CDR3, as DNA: TGTGCCAGCAGCTTGCCTCCCGGGGGGCACACTGAAGCTTTCTTT.

In its sample, this clonotype was seen many times. The J gene is TRBJ1-2, the V gene TRBV5-1; tentatively, D is TRBD1 (5 bases). V was shortened by 2 bases and J by 7 bases, with 9 bases between the two germline ends. CDR1 is SGHRS and CDR2 is YFSETQ in the germline V gene. The CDR3 contains 12 residues. CDR3 region: CASSFPGPGYTF. In nucleotides, the CDR3 is TGCGCCAGCAGCTTTCCGGGACCTGGCTACACCTTC.

The chain employs TRBV29-1 and TRBJ2-7, with TRBD1 identical over 9 bases. The J segment lost 5 bases and the V segment lost 7 bases, leaving 3 bases of the junction unmatched. The CDR3 spans 11 residues. Germline CDR1 and CDR2: SQVTM and ANQGSEA. In nucleotides, the CDR3 is TGCAGCGGCACAGGGGGCCACGAGCAGTACTTC. Translated: CSGTGGHEQYF.

This clonotype was detected a few times. CDR3 nucleotide sequence: TGCGCCAGCAGCTGGGAGACAGCGAACACTGAAGCTTTCTTT. It yields the protein CASSWETANTEAFF. This chain uses TRBV5-1 with TRBJ1-1, with D possibly TRBD1 on 5 matching bases. V was trimmed by 3 bases and J by 1 base, leaving 10 bases between them. The CDR3 has 14 amino acids. Germline loops: CDR1 SGHRS, CDR2 YFSETQ. Supplemented by reference TRBV5-1 and TRBJ1-1, the full variable domain reads KAGVTQTPRYLIKTRGQQVTLSCSPISGHRSVSWYQQTPGQGLQFLFEYFSETQRNKGNFPGRFSGRQFSNSRSEMNVSTLELGDSALYLCASSWETANTEAFFGQGTRLTVV.

The genes are TRBV6-1 and TRBJ2-2; TRBD1 aligns across 8 bases. After removal of 6 bases from V and 1 base from J, the junction contained 22 bases not matched to a gene. Germline V gene data show CDR1 as MNHNS and CDR2 as SASEGT. The CDR3 contains 21 residues. The CDR3 region has the DNA TGTGCCAGCAGGCACATCCCCACAGACAGGGGCCCTTTTATGAACACCGGGGAGCTGTTTTTT. As protein: CASRHIPTDRGPFMNTGELFF.

This clonotype was observed a handful of times. The gene calls are TRBV14 and TRBJ1-1; D gene uncertain. The CDR3 is 13 amino acids. The V end was cut by 1 base, the J end by 3 bases, with 6 bases between. Germline lookup yields CDR1 SGHDN and CDR2 FVKESK. The CDR3: CASSQVVDTEAFF. CDR3 in DNA: TGTGCCAGCAGCCAAGTGGTAGACACTGAAGCTTTCTTT.

V gene TRBV2 combines with J gene TRBJ2-7; 10 nucleotides agree with TRBD2. The germline gives CDR1 SNHLY, CDR2 FYNNEI. V lost 4 bases, J lost 7 bases, and 4 bases stayed unmatched. This CDR3 comprises 13 residues. In DNA, the CDR3 is TGTGCCAGCAGTGCCCTAGCGGGGGAGGAGCAGTACTTC. This codes for CASSALAGEEQYF.

This clonotype was found many times. The chain employs TRBV28 and TRBJ1-2, with a weak D call TRBD1 (5 bases). The CDR3 has 17 amino acids. V was clipped by 6 bases and J by 6 bases, with 26 bases between them. Looked up from germline, CDR1 is MDHEN and CDR2 is SYDVKM. CDR3 residues: CASSSGGASTDRDGYTF. For the CDR3, the DNA is TGTGCCAGCAGCTCCGGCGGGGCATCGACTGACCGGGATGGCTACACCTTC.

This clonotype was observed at least ten times. This chain's CDR3 is CASRGTGMRGGYTF. The CDR3 DNA reads TGTGCCAGCAGGGGGACAGGCATGAGGGGTGGCTACACCTTC. The V call is TRBV2, the J call TRBJ1-2, with TRBD1 identical over 8 bases. Trimming took 6 bases from V and 7 from J; bases not matched to a gene: 10. Germline-derived CDR1 and CDR2 are SNHLY and FYNNEI. The CDR3 totals 14 residues.

V is TRBV30 and J is TRBJ2-3; D gene unclear. The CDR3 has 15 residues. V lost 0 bases to trimming and J lost 4 bases, with 14 bases between them. The V gene's germline CDR1 is GTSNPN and CDR2 SVGIG (reference sequence). As DNA, the CDR3 is TGTGCCTGGAGTGTTATGGCTAAGCAGGCAGATACGCAGTATTTT. Translating it yields CAWSVMAKQADTQYF.

A remark on this clonotype: No conserved phenylalanine or tryptophan ends this CDR3, so it is likely a read error. This chain links TRBV6-1 with TRBJ1-1, with D hard to call. The ends were cut back, 5 bases at V and 0 bases at J, with 16 bases in the middle. Germline V lookup: CDR1 MNHNS, CDR2 SASEGT. The CDR3 sequence is 16 residues long. CDR3 nucleotides: TGTGCCAGCAGTACAGAAGGGCCCATTATGAACACTGAAGCTTTCCTT. Protein product: CASSTEGPIMNTEAFL.